These 12 T cell receptor beta chains were sequenced from one sample in a study of cytomegalovirus exposure and HLA in healthy donors. A multiplex PCR was run with 60 Vbeta primers and 13 Jbeta primers. TCRdb's table, derived via immunoSEQ multiplex PCR, lists solely in-frame clones and lacks some. The sample carries about 130,000 clones, around four fifths recorded once. The sequenced material came from PBMCs. These receptors originate from a woman aged 40 to 50 in good health and CMV-seropositive.

The chain has TRBV10-3 and TRBJ2-7, with TRBD1 matching 8 bases. This CDR3 region has 15 residues. V lost 7 bases and J lost 2; bases outside the gene matches: 10. Germline CDR1 reads ENHRY; CDR2 reads SYGVKD. The CDR3 coding sequence is TGTGCCATCAAATCGGAGGGACAGGTCACCTACGAGCAGTACTTC. Translated: CAIKSEGQVTYEQYF.

This clone has just a few counts. The rearrangement joins TRBV29-1 to TRBJ2-7, with TRBD1 identical over 9 bases. V was clipped by 4 bases and J by 2 bases; unmatched bases: 3. The CDR3 runs 13 residues. From germline, CDR1 is SQVTM and CDR2 ANQGSEA. The CDR3, as DNA: TGCAGCGTTGCGGGGACAGGGACCTACGAGCAGTACTTC. Translation gives CSVAGTGTYEQYF.

This chain links TRBV2 with TRBJ2-5, with 8 bases that match TRBD2. V was clipped by 8 bases and J by 11 bases; unmatched bases: 22. In germline, CDR1 is SNHLY, CDR2 FYNNEI. The CDR3 spans 16 residues. For the CDR3, the DNA is TGTGCCAGCGGGAGGGTCGTAGCGGGGATCGGAACGGAGCAGTACTTC. It encodes CASGRVVAGIGTEQYF.

The chain uses TRBV7-2 and TRBJ2-7; TRBD1 matches at 8 bases. Germline V gene sequence: CDR1 SGHTA, CDR2 FQGNSA. The ends lost 3 bases at V and 3 bases at J; junction bases unmatched: 4. The CDR3 covers 14 residues. CDR3 in amino acids: CASSLGQADYEQYF. The CDR3 DNA sequence: TGTGCCAGCAGCTTGGGACAGGCGGACTACGAGCAGTACTTC.

The chain has TRBV2 and TRBJ1-6; 8 nucleotides agree with TRBD1. CDR3 length: 16 amino acids. Germline trimming cut 5 bases from V and 6 bases from J; bases unmatched to any gene: 9. CDR1 is SNHLY, CDR2 FYNNEI, per germline. CDR3: CASSPQGAGTNSPLHF. The CDR3 nucleotides are TGTGCCAGCAGTCCTCAGGGGGCGGGTACTAATTCACCCCTCCACTTT.

The V gene is TRBV30, the J gene TRBJ2-7; 9 bases agree with TRBD1. The CDR3 totals 15 residues. V gave up 4 bases and J gave up 4 bases; unmatched junction bases: 11. The germline V gene encodes CDR1 GTSNPN and CDR2 SVGIG (reference sequence). This CDR3 reads CAWKRPGTGRYEQYF. In DNA, the CDR3 is TGTGCCTGGAAGCGCCCCGGGACAGGGAGGTACGAGCAGTACTTC.

The chain employs TRBV30 and TRBJ1-2; 11 nucleotides match TRBD1. The germline V gene encodes CDR1 GTSNPN and CDR2 SVGIG (reference sequence). The V segment lost 4 bases and the J segment 7 bases; nucleotides outside the gene matches: 5. The CDR3 has 13 residues. CDR3 in DNA: TGTGCCTGGATTCCGGACAGGGGGCGTGGCTACACCTTC. As protein: CAWIPDRGRGYTF.

For this clone: Other DNA sequences in this sample translate to the same CDR3. V usage is TRBV6-5 and J usage is TRBJ2-7, with 9 bases lining up with TRBD1. Germline CDR1 reads MNHEY; CDR2 reads SVGAGI. This CDR3 is 14 amino acids long. J lost 3 bases, V lost 6 bases, and 6 bases had no gene match. The CDR3 DNA is TGTGCCAGCAGCCCGGGACAGGGCATCTACGAGCAGTACTTC. Protein: CASSPGQGIYEQYF.

This chain links TRBV5-1 with TRBJ2-1, with 9 bases fitting TRBD1. This CDR3 has 16 amino acids. V lost 4 bases, J lost 0 bases, and 5 bases stayed unmatched. Germline V gene lookup returns CDR1 SGHRS and CDR2 YFSETQ. The CDR3 DNA follows: TGCGCCAGCAGCCCTAGGGACAGGGACTCCTACAATGAGCAGTTCTTC. Translation gives CASSPRDRDSYNEQFF. The whole variable domain, remainder taken from reference TRBV5-1 and TRBJ2-1, is KAGVTQTPRYLIKTRGQQVTLSCSPISGHRSVSWYQQTPGQGLQFLFEYFSETQRNKGNFPGRFSGRQFSNSRSEMNVSTLELGDSALYLCASSPRDRDSYNEQFFGPGTRLTVL.

This chain uses TRBV7-9 with TRBJ2-2, with 7 bases that match TRBD1. With V trimmed by 5 bases and J by 3 bases, 9 bases remained unmatched. CDR1 is SEHNR and CDR2 is FQNEAQ in the germline V gene (reference sequence). The CDR3 is made up of 16 amino acids. In DNA form, the CDR3 reads TGTGCCAGCAGCCCTAGGGGGCCCACTGACACCGGGGAGCTGTTTTTT. It codes for CASSPRGPTDTGELFF.

This clone was seen more than once but under ten times. The chain recombines TRBV5-4 with TRBJ1-2; 7 nucleotides align to TRBD1. CDR3 length equals 14 residues. Germline-derived CDR1 and CDR2 are SGHNT and YYREEE (reference sequence). The ends lost 0 bases at V and 7 bases at J; junction bases unmatched: 6. The CDR3 sequence: CASSLDRGSGGYTF. CDR3 nucleotides: TGTGCCAGCAGCTTGGACAGGGGTTCGGGTGGCTACACCTTC.

V gene TRBV28 combines with J gene TRBJ1-2, with D possibly TRBD1 on 5 matching bases. The CDR3 length is 13 residues. Germline V lookup: CDR1 MDHEN, CDR2 SYDVKM. Between the trimmed V and J ends, which lost 5 bases and 5 bases, there was a span of 12 bases. The CDR3 is CASSPTASYGYTF. The CDR3 nucleotides are TGTGCCAGCAGTCCGACAGCGTCTTATGGCTACACCTTC.